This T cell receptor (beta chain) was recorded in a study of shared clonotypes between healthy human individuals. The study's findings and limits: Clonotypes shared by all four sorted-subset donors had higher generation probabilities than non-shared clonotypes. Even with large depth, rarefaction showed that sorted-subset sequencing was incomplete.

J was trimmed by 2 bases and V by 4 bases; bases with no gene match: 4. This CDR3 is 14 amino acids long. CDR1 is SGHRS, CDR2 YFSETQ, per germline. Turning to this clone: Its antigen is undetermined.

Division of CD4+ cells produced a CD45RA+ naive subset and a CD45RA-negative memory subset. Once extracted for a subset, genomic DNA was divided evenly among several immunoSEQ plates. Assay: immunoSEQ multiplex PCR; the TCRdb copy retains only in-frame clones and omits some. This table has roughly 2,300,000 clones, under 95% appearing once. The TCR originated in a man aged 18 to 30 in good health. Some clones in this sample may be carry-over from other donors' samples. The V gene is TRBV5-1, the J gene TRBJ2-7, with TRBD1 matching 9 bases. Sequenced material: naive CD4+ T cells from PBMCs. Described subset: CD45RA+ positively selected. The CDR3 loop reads CASSRDRETYEQYF. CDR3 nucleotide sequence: TGCGCCAGCAGCCGGGACAGGGAAACCTACGAGCAGTACTTC.